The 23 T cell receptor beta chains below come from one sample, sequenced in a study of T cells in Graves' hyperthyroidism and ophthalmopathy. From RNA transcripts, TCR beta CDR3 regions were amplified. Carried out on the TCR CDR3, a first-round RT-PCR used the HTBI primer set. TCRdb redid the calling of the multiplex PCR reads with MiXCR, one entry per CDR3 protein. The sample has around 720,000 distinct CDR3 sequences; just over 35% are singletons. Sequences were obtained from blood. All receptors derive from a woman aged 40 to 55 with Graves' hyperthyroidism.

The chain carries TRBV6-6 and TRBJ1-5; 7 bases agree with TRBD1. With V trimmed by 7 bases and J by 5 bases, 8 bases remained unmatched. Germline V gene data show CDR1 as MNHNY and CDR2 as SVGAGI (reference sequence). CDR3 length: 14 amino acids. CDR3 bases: TGTGCCAGCAATTCAACAGGGGTACATCAGCCCCAGCATTTT. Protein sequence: CASNSTGVHQPQHF.

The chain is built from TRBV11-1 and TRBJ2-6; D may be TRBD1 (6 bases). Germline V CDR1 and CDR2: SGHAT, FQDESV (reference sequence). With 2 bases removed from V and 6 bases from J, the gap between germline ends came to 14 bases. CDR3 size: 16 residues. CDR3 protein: CASSLNRVQQANVLTF. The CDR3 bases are TGTGCCAGCAGCTTAAACAGGGTACAACAGGCCAACGTCCTGACTTTC.

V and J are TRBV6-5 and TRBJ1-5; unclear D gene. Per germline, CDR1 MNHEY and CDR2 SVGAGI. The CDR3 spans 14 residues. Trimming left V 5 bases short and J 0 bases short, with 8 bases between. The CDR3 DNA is TGTGCCAGCAGTGAAAGAGATAGCAATCAGCCCCAGCATTTT. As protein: CASSERDSNQPQHF.

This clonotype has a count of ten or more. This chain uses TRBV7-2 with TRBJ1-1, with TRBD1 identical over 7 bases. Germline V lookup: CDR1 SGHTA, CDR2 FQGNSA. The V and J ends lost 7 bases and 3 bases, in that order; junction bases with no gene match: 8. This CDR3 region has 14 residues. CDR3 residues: CASTQNRGYTEAFF. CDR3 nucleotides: TGTGCCAGCACCCAAAACAGGGGATACACTGAAGCTTTCTTT.

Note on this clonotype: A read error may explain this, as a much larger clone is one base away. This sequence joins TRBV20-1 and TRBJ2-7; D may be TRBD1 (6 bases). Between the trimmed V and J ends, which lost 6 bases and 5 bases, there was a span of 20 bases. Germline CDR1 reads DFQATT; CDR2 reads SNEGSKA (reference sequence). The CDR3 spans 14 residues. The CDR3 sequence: CSATTGTPSHEQYF. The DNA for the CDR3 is TGCAGTGCCACCACCGGGACACCGTCCCACGAGCAGTACTTC.

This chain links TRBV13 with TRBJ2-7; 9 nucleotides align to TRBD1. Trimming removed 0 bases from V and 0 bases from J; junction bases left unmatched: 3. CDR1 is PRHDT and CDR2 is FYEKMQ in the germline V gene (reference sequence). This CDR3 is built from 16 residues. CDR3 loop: CASSLGTGGHSYEQYF. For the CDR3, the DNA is TGTGCCAGCAGCTTAGGGACAGGGGGACACTCCTACGAGCAGTACTTC.

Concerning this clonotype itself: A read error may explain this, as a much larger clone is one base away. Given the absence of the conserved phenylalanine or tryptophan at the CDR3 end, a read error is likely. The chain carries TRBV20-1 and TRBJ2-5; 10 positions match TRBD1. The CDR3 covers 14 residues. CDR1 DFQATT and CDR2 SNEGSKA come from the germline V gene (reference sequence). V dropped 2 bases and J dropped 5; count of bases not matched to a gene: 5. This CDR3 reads CSARPTGGGETQYS. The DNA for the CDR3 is TGCAGTGCTAGACCGACAGGGGGCGGGGAGACCCAGTACTCC.

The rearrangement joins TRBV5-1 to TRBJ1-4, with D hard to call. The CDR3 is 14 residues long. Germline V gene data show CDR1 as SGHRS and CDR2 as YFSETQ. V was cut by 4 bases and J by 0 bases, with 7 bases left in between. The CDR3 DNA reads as TGCGCCAGCAGCGAGCTTGCAACTAATGAAAAACTGTTTTTT. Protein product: CASSELATNEKLFF.

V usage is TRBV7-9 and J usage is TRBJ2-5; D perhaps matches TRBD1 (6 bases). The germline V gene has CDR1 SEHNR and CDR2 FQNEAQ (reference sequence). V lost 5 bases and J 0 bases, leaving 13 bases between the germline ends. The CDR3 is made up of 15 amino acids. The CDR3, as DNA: TGTGCCAGCAGCACTACAGGGCCCTACCAAGAGACCCAGTACTTC. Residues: CASSTTGPYQETQYF.

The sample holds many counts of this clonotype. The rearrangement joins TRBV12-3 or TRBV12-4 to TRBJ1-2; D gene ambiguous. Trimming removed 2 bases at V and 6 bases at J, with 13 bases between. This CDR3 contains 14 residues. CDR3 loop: CASSLQTATHGYTF. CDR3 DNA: TGTGCCAGCAGTTTACAAACGGCTACCCATGGCTACACCTTC.

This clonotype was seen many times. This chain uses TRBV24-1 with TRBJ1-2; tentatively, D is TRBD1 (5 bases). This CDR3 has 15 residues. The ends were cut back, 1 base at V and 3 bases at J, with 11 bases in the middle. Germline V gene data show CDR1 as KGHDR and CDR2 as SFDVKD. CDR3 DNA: TGTGCCACCAGTGATTTACGGGGCAGCGACTATGGCTACACCTTC. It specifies CATSDLRGSDYGYTF.

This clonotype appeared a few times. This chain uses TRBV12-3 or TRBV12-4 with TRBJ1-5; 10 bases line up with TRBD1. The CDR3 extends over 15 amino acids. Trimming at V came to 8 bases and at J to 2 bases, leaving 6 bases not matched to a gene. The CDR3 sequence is CASARGTGGNQPQHF. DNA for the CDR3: TGTGCCAGCGCGAGGGGGACAGGGGGCAATCAGCCCCAGCATTTT.

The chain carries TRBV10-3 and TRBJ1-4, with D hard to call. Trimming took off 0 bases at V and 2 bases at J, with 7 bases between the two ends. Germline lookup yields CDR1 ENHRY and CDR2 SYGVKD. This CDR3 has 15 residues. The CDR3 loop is CAISESAATNEKLFF. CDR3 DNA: TGTGCCATCAGTGAGTCAGCAGCCACTAATGAAAAACTGTTTTTT.

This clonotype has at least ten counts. The CDR3 coding sequence is TGTGCCAGCAGCTTAGGACTAGCGGGGACCGGGGAGCTGTTTTTT. Its translation is CASSLGLAGTGELFF. The V call is TRBV19, the J call TRBJ2-2; TRBD2 agrees at 12 bases. Germline V gives CDR1 LNHDA, CDR2 SQIVND (reference sequence). V lost 9 bases, J lost 5 bases, and 7 bases stayed unmatched. The CDR3 covers 15 residues.

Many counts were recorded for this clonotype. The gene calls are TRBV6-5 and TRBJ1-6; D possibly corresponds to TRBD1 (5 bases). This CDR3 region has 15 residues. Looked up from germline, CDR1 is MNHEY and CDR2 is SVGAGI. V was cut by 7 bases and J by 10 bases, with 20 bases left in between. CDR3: CASTRGGARYSPLHF. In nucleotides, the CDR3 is TGTGCCAGCACTCGCGGGGGTGCGCGGTACTCACCCCTCCACTTT.

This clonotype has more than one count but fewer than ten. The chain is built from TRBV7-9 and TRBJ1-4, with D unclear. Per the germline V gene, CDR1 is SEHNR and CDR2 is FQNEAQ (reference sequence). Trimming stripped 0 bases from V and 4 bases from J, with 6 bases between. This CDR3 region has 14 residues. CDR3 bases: TGTGCCAGCAGCTTAGCACAGATTAATGAAAAACTGTTTTTT. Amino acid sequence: CASSLAQINEKLFF.

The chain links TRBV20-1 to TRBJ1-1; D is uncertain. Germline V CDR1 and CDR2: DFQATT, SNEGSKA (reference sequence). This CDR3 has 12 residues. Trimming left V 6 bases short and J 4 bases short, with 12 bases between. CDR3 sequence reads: CSAPSKGTEAFF. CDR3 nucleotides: TGCAGTGCCCCGTCGAAGGGCACTGAAGCTTTCTTT.

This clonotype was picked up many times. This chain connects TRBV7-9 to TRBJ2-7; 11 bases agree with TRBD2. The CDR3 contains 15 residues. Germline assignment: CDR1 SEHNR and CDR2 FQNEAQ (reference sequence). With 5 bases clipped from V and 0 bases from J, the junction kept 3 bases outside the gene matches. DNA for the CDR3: TGTGCCAGCAGCCTAACTAGCGGGGGCTCCTACGAGCAGTACTTC. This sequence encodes CASSLTSGGSYEQYF.

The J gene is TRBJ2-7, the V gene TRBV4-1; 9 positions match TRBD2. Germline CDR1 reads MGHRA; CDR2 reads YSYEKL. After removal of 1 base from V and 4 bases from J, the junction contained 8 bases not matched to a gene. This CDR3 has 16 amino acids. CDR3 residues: CASSQVLAGPFYEQYF. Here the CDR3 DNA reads TGCGCCAGCAGCCAAGTTCTAGCGGGACCATTTTACGAGCAGTACTTC.

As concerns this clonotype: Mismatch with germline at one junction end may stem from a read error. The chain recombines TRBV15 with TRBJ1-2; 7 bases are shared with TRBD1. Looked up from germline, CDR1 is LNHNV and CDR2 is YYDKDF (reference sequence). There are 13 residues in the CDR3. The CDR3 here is CATSSFTGDGYAF. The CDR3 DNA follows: TGTGCCACCAGCAGCTTTACAGGGGATGGCTACGCCTTC.

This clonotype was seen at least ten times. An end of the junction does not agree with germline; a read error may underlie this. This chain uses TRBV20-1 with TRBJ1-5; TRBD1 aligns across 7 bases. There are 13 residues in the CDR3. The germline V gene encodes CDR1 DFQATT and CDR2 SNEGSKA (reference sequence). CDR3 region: CSATKTTGFSVDF. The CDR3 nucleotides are TGCAGTGCCACAAAAACGACAGGGTTCAGTGTGGATTTT.

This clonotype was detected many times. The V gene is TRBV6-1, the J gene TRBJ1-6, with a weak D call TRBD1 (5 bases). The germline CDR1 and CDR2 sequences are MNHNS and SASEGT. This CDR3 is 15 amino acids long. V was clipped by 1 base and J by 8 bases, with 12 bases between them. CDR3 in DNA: TGTGCCAGCAGTGAAGATATCCAGGGCTATTCACCCCTCCACTTT. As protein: CASSEDIQGYSPLHF.

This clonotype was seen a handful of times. The CDR3 coding sequence is TGCAGTGCAGTACCAGGGGGCCGTAATGAAAAACTGTTTTTT. This sequence encodes CSAVPGGRNEKLFF. The V and J genes are TRBV20-1 and TRBJ1-4; 8 bases are a match to TRBD1. Germline V gene sequence: CDR1 DFQATT, CDR2 SNEGSKA (reference sequence). V was pared by 6 bases and J by 4 bases, with 7 bases of the junction left unmatched. The CDR3 has 14 residues.